Listed below are T cell receptor beta chains from one sample, sequenced in a study of blood T cell repertoires in COVID-19. The table came from immunoSEQ multiplex PCR; TCRdb's copy has only in-frame clones and leaves some out. The sample consists of 140,000 to 150,000 clones, around 90% of them appearing once. Input material: peripheral blood. All receptors come from a man aged 70 or older with acute or convalescent COVID-19. Each CDR3 is given with its conserved first and last residue. Clone size is stated in some rows and not others, as once, few, many or a class when expanded.

abundance	v_gene	j_gene	CDR3aa
NA	TRBV11-2	TRBJ2-3	CASSTARGGTQYF
few	TRBV12-2	TRBJ1-1	CASRKTGMVSTEAFF
NA	TRBV5-1	TRBJ2-2	CASSLGLAANTGELFF
NA	TRBV30	TRBJ1-2	CAWSGTGHSGYTF
NA	TRBV2	TRBJ2-2	CASSYLGTSGAGELFF
NA	TRBV19	TRBJ2-5	CASRRGAQETQYF
NA	TRBV10-3	TRBJ2-2	CAIRSSGELFF
NA	TRBV5-6	TRBJ2-6	CASSPTTGSGANVLTF
NA	TRBV3-1/TRBV3-2	TRBJ1-1	CASSLSHTEAFF
NA	TRBV6-5	TRBJ1-5	CASSYSTGDQPQHF
once	TRBV3-1/TRBV3-2	TRBJ1-1	CASSQDGETEAFF
NA	TRBV11-2	TRBJ2-7	CASRFSAGHEQYF
NA	TRBV7-8	TRBJ2-3	CASSLRLADTQYF
NA	TRBV19	TRBJ1-4	CASSMESATNEKLFF
few	TRBV27	TRBJ2-3	CASRDGQGSTDTQYF